Below, 17 T cell receptor beta chains from the same sample are listed, as sequenced in a study of beta chain features in type 1 diabetes. Every isolated RNA sample was fully reverse transcribed, so sequencing captured expressed TCRB transcripts. Profiled with immunoSEQ multiplex PCR; TCRdb holds only in-frame clones, not every one. Here the sample spans just under 150,000 clones, 8.5% to 12% being singletons. Input material: naive CD4+ T cells from blood. The receptors shown here come from a man between 18 and 29 years old in good health.

There are a few counts of this clone. The chain uses TRBV18 and TRBJ1-1; 9 nucleotides match TRBD1. With V trimmed by 6 bases and J by 4 bases, 3 bases remained unmatched. Germline values: CDR1 KGHSH, CDR2 LQKENI. The CDR3 covers 13 residues. CDR3 sequence reads: CASSDRGGTEAFF. The CDR3 bases are TGTGCCAGCTCCGACAGGGGGGGCACTGAAGCTTTCTTT.

The chain links TRBV5-4 to TRBJ1-3; D is possibly TRBD1 (5 bases). The V gene lost 3 bases and the J gene lost 4 bases, with 23 bases spanning the gap. Germline values: CDR1 SGHNT, CDR2 YYREEE (reference sequence). This CDR3 contains 18 residues. CDR3 region: CASSSSPSREVAGNTIYF. In DNA form, the CDR3 reads TGTGCCAGCAGCTCATCACCTAGCAGGGAGGTTGCCGGAAACACCATATATTTT.

Ten or more counts support this clone. The chain uses TRBV30 and TRBJ1-2; TRBD1 might be the D (6 bases). The V gene's germline CDR1 is GTSNPN and CDR2 SVGIG (reference sequence). CDR3 length equals 14 residues. Trimming cost V 0 bases and J 3 bases, with 11 bases left between them. DNA of the CDR3: TGTGCCTGGAGTGTACAGGGTGGATACTATGGCTACACCTTC. This sequence encodes CAWSVQGGYYGYTF. Full variable domain (remainder filled in from reference TRBV30 and TRBJ1-2): SQTIHQWPATLVQPVGSPLSLECTVEGTSNPNLYWYRQAAGRGLQLLFYSVGIGQISSEVPQNLSASRPQDRQFILSSKKLLLSDSGFYLCAWSVQGGYYGYTFGSGTRLTVV.

The chain joins TRBV13 to TRBJ2-6, with D perhaps matching TRBD2 (6 bases). The germline gives CDR1 PRHDT, CDR2 FYEKMQ (reference sequence). The V and J ends lost 2 bases and 0 bases respectively, with 8 bases between them. This CDR3 has 16 residues. CDR3 nucleotide sequence: TGTGCCAGCAGCTTATTCGGGAGCTCTGGGGCCAACGTCCTGACTTTC. Translated, it gives CASSLFGSSGANVLTF. The entire variable domain, with the rest obtained from reference TRBV13 and TRBJ2-6, is as follows: AAGVIQSPRHLIKEKRETATLKCYPIPRHDTVYWYQQGPGQDPQFLISFYEKMQSDKGSIPDRFSAQQFSDYHSELNMSSLELGDSALYFCASSLFGSSGANVLTFGAGSRLTVL.

This clone was detected a few times. The chain employs TRBV7-2 and TRBJ2-7; 8 bases match TRBD1. The CDR3 length is 16 residues. V shed 5 bases, J shed 2 bases, and the junction held 11 bases outside the gene matches. Germline V gene sequence: CDR1 SGHTA, CDR2 FQGNSA. The CDR3 DNA reads TGTGCCAGCAGCCCCCAAGGACAGGGAGTAGCCTACGAGCAGTACTTC. Protein product: CASSPQGQGVAYEQYF.

This clone was counted only a few times. The chain uses TRBV19 and TRBJ2-1; D gene uncertain. Trimming pared 7 bases from V and 0 bases from J, leaving 10 bases between. Germline V gene sequence: CDR1 LNHDA, CDR2 SQIVND (reference sequence). The CDR3 runs 14 residues. The CDR3 DNA reads TGTGCCAGTACAACGGTCCACTCCTACAATGAGCAGTTCTTC. Its protein is CASTTVHSYNEQFF.

The J gene is TRBJ2-7, the V gene TRBV4-1; the match to TRBD1 covers 8 bases. The CDR3 is 16 amino acids. V was pared by 1 base and J by 6 bases, with 11 bases of the junction left unmatched. The germline CDR1 and CDR2 sequences are MGHRA and YSYEKL. CDR3: CASSQASRTGQFEQYF. CDR3 DNA sequence: TGCGCCAGCAGCCAAGCCAGCCGGACAGGGCAGTTCGAGCAGTACTTC.

This clone was found a few times. This chain connects TRBV12-5 to TRBJ2-5; 8 nucleotides align to TRBD1. Trimming removed 2 bases from V and 4 bases from J; junction bases left unmatched: 0. Germline V gives CDR1 LGHNT, CDR2 FRNRAP. The CDR3 contains 13 residues. The CDR3 sequence is CASGLTGGETQYF. CDR3 nucleotides: TGTGCTAGTGGTTTGACAGGGGGAGAGACCCAGTACTTC.

This clone has only a few counts. The V call is TRBV30, the J call TRBJ2-6; D is ambiguous. The germline V gene has CDR1 GTSNPN and CDR2 SVGIG (reference sequence). The CDR3 spans 14 residues. Trimming cost V 3 bases and J 0 bases, with 6 bases left between them. CDR3: CAWRRHSGANVLTF. The CDR3 bases are TGTGCCTGGAGGAGGCACTCTGGGGCCAACGTCCTGACTTTC.

The rearrangement links TRBV7-2 to TRBJ2-5, with 7 positions matching TRBD1. Trimming took 5 bases from V and 5 from J; bases not matched to a gene: 11. The CDR3 length is 15 residues. The germline gives CDR1 SGHTA, CDR2 FQGNSA. CDR3 in amino acids: CASSGPTTGRETQYF. Here the CDR3 DNA reads TGTGCCAGCAGCGGACCGACGACAGGGCGGGAGACCCAGTACTTC.

This clone occurred a few times. This chain connects TRBV6-5 to TRBJ2-1; the D gene is possibly TRBD1 (5 bases). The CDR3 loop spans 14 amino acids. Trimming took 3 bases from V and 9 from J, leaving 15 bases between them. CDR1 is MNHEY, CDR2 SVGAGI, per germline. The CDR3 coding sequence is TGTGCCAGCAGTTATCTGATGGGGCAGGGTGAGCAGTTCTTC. This sequence encodes CASSYLMGQGEQFF.

V and J are TRBV7-2 and TRBJ2-3, with 9 positions matching TRBD2. Germline trimming cut 11 bases from V and 1 base from J; bases unmatched to any gene: 1. Germline CDR1 is SGHTA and CDR2 is FQGNSA. The CDR3 has 12 residues. This CDR3 reads CAERGGTDTQYF. CDR3 nucleotide sequence: TGTGCCGAGCGGGGGGGCACAGATACGCAGTATTTT.

This rearrangement joins TRBV15 to TRBJ2-3; 9 nucleotides line up with TRBD1. V shed 9 bases and J 4 bases; nucleotides not matched to a gene: 5. Germline CDR1 is LNHNV and CDR2 is YYDKDF (reference sequence). The CDR3 is 13 amino acids. CDR3 nucleotide sequence: TGTGCCACGGGGACAGGGAGCCCAGATACGCAGTATTTT. Its protein product is CATGTGSPDTQYF. The complete variable domain, with remaining parts taken from reference TRBV15 and TRBJ2-3, reads DAMVIQNPRYQVTQFGKPVTLSCSQTLNHNVMYWYQQKSSQAPKLLFHYYDKDFNNEADTPDNFQSRRPNTSFCFLDIRSPGLGDTAMYLCATGTGSPDTQYFGPGTRLTVL.

This clone was observed a handful of times. The V and J genes are TRBV4-2 and TRBJ1-2; 8 bases match TRBD1. The ends lost 4 bases at V and 4 bases at J; junction bases unmatched: 11. From germline, CDR1 is LGHNA and CDR2 YNFKEQ. The CDR3 contains 16 residues. The CDR3 loop is CASSPNPGQALYGYTF. The CDR3 DNA is TGTGCCAGCAGCCCAAACCCGGGACAGGCACTCTATGGCTACACCTTC.

The chain has TRBV4-2 and TRBJ2-3; 11 bases match TRBD2. The V gene's germline CDR1 is LGHNA and CDR2 YNFKEQ. V lost 4 bases and J lost 2; bases outside the gene matches: 11. The CDR3 spans 18 residues. The CDR3 reads CASSLKGGTSGPTDTQYF. The CDR3 DNA reads TGTGCCAGCAGCCTTAAAGGCGGGACTAGCGGACCCACAGATACGCAGTATTTT.

This clone was picked up a small number of times. Different DNA sequences within this sample yield the same CDR3. The chain is built from TRBV28 and TRBJ2-7, with D possibly being TRBD2 (6 bases). V was cut by 5 bases and J by 2 bases, with 10 bases left in between. The CDR3 consists of 13 residues. Germline CDR1 and CDR2: MDHEN and SYDVKM. The DNA of the CDR3 is TGTGCCAGCAGTCTCGGGACTCCCTACGAGCAGTACTTC. This encodes CASSLGTPYEQYF.

This clone was picked up a small number of times. The chain recombines TRBV7-9 with TRBJ2-2; 7 positions agree with TRBD1. Germline loops: CDR1 SEHNR, CDR2 FQNEAQ (reference sequence). V shed 7 bases and J 1 base; nucleotides not matched to a gene: 6. The CDR3 extends over 15 amino acids. The CDR3 region is CASNRQGRNTGELFF. DNA of the CDR3: TGTGCCAGCAACCGACAGGGAAGGAACACCGGGGAGCTGTTTTTT. The full variable domain, with the rest looked up from reference TRBV7-9 and TRBJ2-2, is DTGVSQNPRHKITKRGQNVTFRCDPISEHNRLYWYRQTLGQGPEFLTYFQNEAQLEKSRLLSDRFSAERPKGSFSTLEIQRTEQGDSAMYLCASNRQGRNTGELFFGEGSRLTVL.